Listed below are T cell receptor beta chains from one sample, sequenced in a study of shared clonotypes between healthy human individuals. The protocol was immunoSEQ multiplex PCR, while the TCRdb copy is restricted to in-frame clones and leaves out a portion. Of roughly 640,000 clones listed, 97% are singletons. Source material: naive CD4+ T cells sorted from blood. These receptors originate from a woman in her twenties or thirties in good health. CDR3s include the opening cysteine and the closing phenylalanine or tryptophan. Fields, in order: clone size, J gene, D gene, V gene, CDR3 DNA, CDR3 protein. A D gene is named only where the DNA matches it firmly. Part of the rows lack a size; the others show once, few, many or a class for expanded clones.

clone_size: -; j_call: TRBJ2-7; d_call: TRBD1; v_call: TRBV5-4; cdr3_nt: TGTGCCAGCAGCTGGTCCGGGGACAGGGCCTACGAGCAGTACTTC; cdr3_aa: CASSWSGDRAYEQYF
clone_size: -; j_call: TRBJ2-3; d_call: -; v_call: TRBV28; cdr3_nt: TGTGCCAGCAGTCCGCCCACTGGGGGAGGAACAGATACGCAGTATTTT; cdr3_aa: CASSPPTGGGTDTQYF
clone_size: -; j_call: TRBJ1-1; d_call: -; v_call: TRBV18; cdr3_nt: TGTGCCAGCTCACCGGGGGACACTGAAGCTTTCTTT; cdr3_aa: CASSPGDTEAFF
clone_size: -; j_call: TRBJ2-3; d_call: TRBD2; v_call: TRBV5-1; cdr3_nt: TGCGCCAGCAGCACCCTACTAGCGGGAGGGCCCCCAGATACGCAGTATTTT; cdr3_aa: CASSTLLAGGPPDTQYF
clone_size: -; j_call: TRBJ1-2; d_call: TRBD1; v_call: TRBV19; cdr3_nt: TGTGCCAGTAGTATGGGACAGGGGGCTGAAGGCTACACCTTC; cdr3_aa: CASSMGQGAEGYTF
clone_size: once; j_call: TRBJ2-1; d_call: TRBD2; v_call: TRBV6-1; cdr3_nt: TGTGCCAGCAGCTATCTAGCGGGAGAGTACAATGAGCAGTTCTTC; cdr3_aa: CASSYLAGEYNEQFF
clone_size: -; j_call: TRBJ1-1; d_call: -; v_call: TRBV27; cdr3_nt: TGTGCCAGCAGTCCCCTGGTGTGGGCAACTGAAGCTTTCTTT; cdr3_aa: CASSPLVWATEAFF
clone_size: -; j_call: TRBJ1-1; d_call: TRBD1; v_call: TRBV7-9; cdr3_nt: TGTGCCAGCAGAACGACAGGGGGCGCGAACACTGAAGCTTTCTTT; cdr3_aa: CASRTTGGANTEAFF
clone_size: -; j_call: TRBJ2-3; d_call: -; v_call: TRBV7-3; cdr3_nt: TGTGCCAGCAGCCGCCGTGGGGGCAGTTACACAGATACGCAGTATTTT; cdr3_aa: CASSRRGGSYTDTQYF
clone_size: -; j_call: TRBJ1-1; d_call: -; v_call: TRBV6-5; cdr3_nt: TGTGCCAGCAGGCGGTCAGTGGACACTGAAGCTTTCTTT; cdr3_aa: CASRRSVDTEAFF
clone_size: -; j_call: TRBJ1-2; d_call: -; v_call: TRBV6-1; cdr3_nt: TGTGCCAGCAGTGAGCCCAACAGAGACTATGGCTACACCTTC; cdr3_aa: CASSEPNRDYGYTF
clone_size: -; j_call: TRBJ2-1; d_call: -; v_call: TRBV28; cdr3_nt: TGTGCCAGCAGTTTAGTGAGTGAGCAGTTCTTC; cdr3_aa: CASSLVSEQFF
clone_size: -; j_call: TRBJ1-5; d_call: -; v_call: TRBV5-1; cdr3_nt: TGCGCCAGCAGAGACAGGACAGATCAGCCCCAGCATTTT; cdr3_aa: CASRDRTDQPQHF
clone_size: -; j_call: TRBJ2-7; d_call: -; v_call: TRBV25-1; cdr3_nt: TGTGCCAGCAGTGAACTCGAGGGCCCGGCCTACGAGCAGTACTTC; cdr3_aa: CASSELEGPAYEQYF
clone_size: -; j_call: TRBJ2-3; d_call: -; v_call: TRBV20-1; cdr3_nt: TGCAGTGCCTGGACCTCAGTTACGCAGTATTTT; cdr3_aa: CSAWTSVTQYF
clone_size: once; j_call: TRBJ2-1; d_call: TRBD2; v_call: TRBV5-1; cdr3_nt: TGCGCCAGCAGCTTGGTGGCGGGGGGAAGAAATGAGCAGTTCTTC; cdr3_aa: CASSLVAGGRNEQFF
clone_size: -; j_call: TRBJ1-5; d_call: TRBD1; v_call: TRBV9; cdr3_nt: TGTGCCAGCAGCGACCGGGACAGGGTGGATCAGCCCCAGCATTTT; cdr3_aa: CASSDRDRVDQPQHF
clone_size: -; j_call: TRBJ2-1; d_call: TRBD2; v_call: TRBV19; cdr3_nt: TGTGCCAGTCGACCTAGCGGGAGGAAGAGCGATGAGCAGTTCTTC; cdr3_aa: CASRPSGRKSDEQFF
clone_size: -; j_call: TRBJ2-5; d_call: -; v_call: TRBV6-5; cdr3_nt: TGTGCCAGCAGCCAGACTCGAAGGGGTGGTGAGACCCAGTACTTC; cdr3_aa: CASSQTRRGGETQYF
clone_size: -; j_call: TRBJ2-1; d_call: -; v_call: TRBV5-1; cdr3_nt: TGCGCCAGCAGCGGTTTGAGGGGCTCCTACAATGAGCAGTTCTTC; cdr3_aa: CASSGLRGSYNEQFF
clone_size: -; j_call: TRBJ2-1; d_call: TRBD2; v_call: TRBV6-4; cdr3_nt: TGTGCCAGCAGCCAATCGGTAGCGGGATTTACTTACGAGCAGTTCTTC; cdr3_aa: CASSQSVAGFTYEQFF
clone_size: -; j_call: TRBJ2-3; d_call: -; v_call: TRBV7-9; cdr3_nt: TGTGCCAGCAGTCCTGGACGGACCCAGATCACAGATACGCAGTATTTT; cdr3_aa: CASSPGRTQITDTQYF
clone_size: -; j_call: TRBJ2-3; d_call: TRBD2; v_call: TRBV7-8; cdr3_nt: TGTGCCAGCAGCTTAGGCGGGAGGGCCCCGAATACGCAGTATTTT; cdr3_aa: CASSLGGRAPNTQYF
clone_size: -; j_call: TRBJ2-2; d_call: -; v_call: TRBV30; cdr3_nt: TGTGCCTGGAGGGCCAGAACCGCCGTAACCGGGACGCGGGGCGGGGAGCTGTTTTTT; cdr3_aa: CAWRARTAVTGTRGGELFF
clone_size: -; j_call: TRBJ1-1; d_call: -; v_call: TRBV6-5; cdr3_nt: TGTGCCAGCAGTTACTCGACGCAGGGGAACACTGAAGCTTTCTTT; cdr3_aa: CASSYSTQGNTEAFF
clone_size: -; j_call: TRBJ1-6; d_call: TRBD1; v_call: TRBV6-5; cdr3_nt: TGTGCCAGCAGCCCCACCGGGACAGCAAATTCACCCCTCCACTTT; cdr3_aa: CASSPTGTANSPLHF
clone_size: few; j_call: TRBJ2-7; d_call: -; v_call: TRBV27; cdr3_nt: TGTGCCAGCAGTCCCCTTCACTTC; cdr3_aa: CASSPLHF
clone_size: -; j_call: TRBJ1-1; d_call: -; v_call: TRBV28; cdr3_nt: TGTGCCAGCACCTTACGGGGACCCCTCAGAGCTTTCTTT; cdr3_aa: CASTLRGPLRAFF
clone_size: -; j_call: TRBJ2-7; d_call: TRBD1; v_call: TRBV18; cdr3_nt: TGTGCCAGCTCACCACTGGACAGGGTCTACGAGCAGTACTTC; cdr3_aa: CASSPLDRVYEQYF
clone_size: -; j_call: TRBJ2-2; d_call: -; v_call: TRBV6-5; cdr3_nt: TGTGCCAGCAGTTACCCTAACACCGGGGAGCTGTTTTTT; cdr3_aa: CASSYPNTGELFF
clone_size: -; j_call: TRBJ2-4; d_call: TRBD2; v_call: TRBV19; cdr3_nt: TGTGCCAGTAGTATTTACACTAGCGGGGCAAAAAACATTCAGTACTTC; cdr3_aa: CASSIYTSGAKNIQYF
clone_size: -; j_call: TRBJ2-3; d_call: -; v_call: TRBV6-5; cdr3_nt: TGTGCCAGCAGTCAACAGGGAGACACAGATACGCAGTATTTT; cdr3_aa: CASSQQGDTDTQYF
clone_size: -; j_call: TRBJ2-1; d_call: TRBD1; v_call: TRBV5-5; cdr3_nt: TGTGCCAGCAGCTCGACAGGGTTGGCATACAATGAGCAGTTCTTC; cdr3_aa: CASSSTGLAYNEQFF